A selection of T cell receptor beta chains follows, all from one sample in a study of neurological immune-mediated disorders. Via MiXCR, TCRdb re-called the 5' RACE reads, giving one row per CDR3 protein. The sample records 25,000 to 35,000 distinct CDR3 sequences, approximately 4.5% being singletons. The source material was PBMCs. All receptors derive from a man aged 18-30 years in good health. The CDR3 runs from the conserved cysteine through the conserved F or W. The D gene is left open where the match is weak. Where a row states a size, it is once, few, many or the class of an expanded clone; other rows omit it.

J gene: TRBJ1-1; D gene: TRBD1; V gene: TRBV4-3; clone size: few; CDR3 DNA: TGCGCCAGCGGCAGGGGGCGGAATGAAGCTTTCTTT; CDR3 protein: CASGRGRNEAFF
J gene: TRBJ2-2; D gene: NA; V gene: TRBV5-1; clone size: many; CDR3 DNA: TGCGCCAGCAGCACAAGACCTGGTCGTACCGGGGAGCTGTTTTTT; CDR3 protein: CASSTRPGRTGELFF
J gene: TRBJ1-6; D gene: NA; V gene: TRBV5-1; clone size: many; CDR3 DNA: TGCGCCAGCAGCTTGGCTGGGGGCGACAATAATTCACCCCTCCACTTT; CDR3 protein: CASSLAGGDNNSPLHF
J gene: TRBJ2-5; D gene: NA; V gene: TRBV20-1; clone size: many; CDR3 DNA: TGCAGTGCTAGTGACCAATTAACTGGGGAGACCCAGTACTTC; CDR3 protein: CSASDQLTGETQYF
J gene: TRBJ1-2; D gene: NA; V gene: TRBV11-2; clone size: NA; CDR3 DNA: TGTGCCAACAGCTTACTGGGACCGCCCGGTGGCTACACCTTC; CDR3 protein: CANSLLGPPGGYTF
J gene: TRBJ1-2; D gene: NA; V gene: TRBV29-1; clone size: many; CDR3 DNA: TGCAGCGTCAGGGACGGATATGGCTACACCTTC; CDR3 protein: CSVRDGYGYTF
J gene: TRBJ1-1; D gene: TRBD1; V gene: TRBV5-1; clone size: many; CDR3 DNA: TGCGCCAGCAGTTTCGGGACAGTCTCGGGCACTGAAGCTTTCTTT; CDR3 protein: CASSFGTVSGTEAFF
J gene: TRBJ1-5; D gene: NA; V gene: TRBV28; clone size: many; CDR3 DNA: TGTGCCAGCAGTCCTTCTGTGGGTAGCAATCAGCCCCAGCATTTT; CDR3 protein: CASSPSVGSNQPQHF
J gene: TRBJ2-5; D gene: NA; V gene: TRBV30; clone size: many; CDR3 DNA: TGTGCCTGGGGGGTCGGGACCCAGTACTTC; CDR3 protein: CAWGVGTQYF
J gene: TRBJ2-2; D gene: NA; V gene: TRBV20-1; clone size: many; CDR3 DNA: TGCAGTGCTAGATCAGCCGGGACCGGGGAGCTGTTTTTT; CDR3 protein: CSARSAGTGELFF
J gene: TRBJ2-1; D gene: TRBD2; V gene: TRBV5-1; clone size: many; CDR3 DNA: TGCGCCAGCAGGACTAGCGGGGGGTATGAGCAGTTCTTC; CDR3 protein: CASRTSGGYEQFF
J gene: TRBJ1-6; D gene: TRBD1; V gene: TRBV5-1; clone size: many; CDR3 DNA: TGCGCCAGCAGCGCGCAGGGGGCCGGGAATTCACCCCTCCACTTT; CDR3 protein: CASSAQGAGNSPLHF
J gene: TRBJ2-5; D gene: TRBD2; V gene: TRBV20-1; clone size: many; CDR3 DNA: TGCAGTGCTCCCCATCTCGCGGGGGGCGTGGAGACCCAGTACTTC; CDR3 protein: CSAPHLAGGVETQYF
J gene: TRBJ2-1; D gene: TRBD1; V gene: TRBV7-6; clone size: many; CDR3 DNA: TGTGCCAGCAGCTTAGCCGGGACAGGGGAGAATGAGCAGTTCTTC; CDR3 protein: CASSLAGTGENEQFF
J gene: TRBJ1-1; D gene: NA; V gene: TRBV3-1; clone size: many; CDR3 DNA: TGTGCCAGCAGCCAAGCTTTGGGGGGGAACACTGAAGCTTTCTTT; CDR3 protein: CASSQALGGNTEAFF
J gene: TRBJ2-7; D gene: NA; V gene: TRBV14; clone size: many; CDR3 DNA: TGTGCCAGCAGCCCCCTTCTCGATATCAACGAGCAGTACTTC; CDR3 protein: CASSPLLDINEQYF
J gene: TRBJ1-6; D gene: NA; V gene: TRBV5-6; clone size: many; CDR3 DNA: TGTGCCAGCAGCCCCGGGCAATGGTCACCCCTCCACTTT; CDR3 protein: CASSPGQWSPLHF
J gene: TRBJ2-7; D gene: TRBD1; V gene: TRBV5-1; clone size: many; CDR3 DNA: TGCGCCAGCAGCCGAACGAAGGGACAGGGCGTCGAGCAGTACTTC; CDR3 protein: CASSRTKGQGVEQYF
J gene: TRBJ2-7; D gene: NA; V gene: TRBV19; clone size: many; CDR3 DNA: TGTGCCAGTAGTATCCAGGTGGGATACGAGCAGTACTTC; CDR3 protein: CASSIQVGYEQYF
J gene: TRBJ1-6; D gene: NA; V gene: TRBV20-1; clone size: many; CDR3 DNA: TGCAGTGCTCAAACCGGGGGAGGTGGATCACCCCTCCACTTT; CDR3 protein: CSAQTGGGGSPLHF
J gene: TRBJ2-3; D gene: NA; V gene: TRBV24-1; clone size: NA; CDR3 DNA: TGTGCCACCAGTGATTACGGACGAATAGCTAGCACAGATACGCAGTATTTT; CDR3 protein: CATSDYGRIASTDTQYF
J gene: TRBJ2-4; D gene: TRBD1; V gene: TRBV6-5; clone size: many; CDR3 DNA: TGTGCCAGCAGTTATGGACAGGGGGGGAACATTCAGTACTTC; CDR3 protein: CASSYGQGGNIQYF
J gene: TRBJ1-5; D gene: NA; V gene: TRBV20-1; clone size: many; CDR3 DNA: TGCAGTGCTAGAGGAGTGGGGGGGATGGGGTTCGGCAATCAGCCCCAGCATTTT; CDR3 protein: CSARGVGGMGFGNQPQHF
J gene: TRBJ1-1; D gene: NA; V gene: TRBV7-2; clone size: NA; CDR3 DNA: TGTGCCAGCAGCTTATGGCAGGGGATCACTGAAGCTTTCTTT; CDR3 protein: CASSLWQGITEAFF
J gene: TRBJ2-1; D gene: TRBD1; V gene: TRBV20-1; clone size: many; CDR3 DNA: TGCAGTGCGTCCGGGACAGGGGGCTACAATGAGCAGTTCTTC; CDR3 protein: CSASGTGGYNEQFF
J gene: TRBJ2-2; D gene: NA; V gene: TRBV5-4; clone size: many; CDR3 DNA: TGTGCCAGCAGCTTACCCGGAGATGCCGGGGAGCTGTTTTTT; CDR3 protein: CASSLPGDAGELFF
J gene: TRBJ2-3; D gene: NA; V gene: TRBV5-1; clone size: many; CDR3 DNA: TGCGCCAGCAGCTTGCGGAACAGAAACACAGATACGCAGTATTTT; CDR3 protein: CASSLRNRNTDTQYF
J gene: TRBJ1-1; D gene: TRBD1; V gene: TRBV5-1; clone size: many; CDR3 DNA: TGCGCCAGCAGCTTGGTTGCAGGGGGCTCGGCCACTGAAGCTTTCTTT; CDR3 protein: CASSLVAGGSATEAFF
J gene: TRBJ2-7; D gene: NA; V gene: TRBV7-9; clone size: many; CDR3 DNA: TGTGCCAGCGGATTTTACACCGACTACGAGCAGTACTTC; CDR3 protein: CASGFYTDYEQYF
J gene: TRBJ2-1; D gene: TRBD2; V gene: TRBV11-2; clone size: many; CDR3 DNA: TGTGCCAGCGGTATTGGAGCGGGGCAACTTAATGAGCAGTTCTTC; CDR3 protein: CASGIGAGQLNEQFF
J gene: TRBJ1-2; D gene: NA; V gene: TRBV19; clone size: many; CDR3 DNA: TGTGCCAGTAGCGGGGGGACGGCTACTAACTATGGCTACACCTTC; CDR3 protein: CASSGGTATNYGYTF
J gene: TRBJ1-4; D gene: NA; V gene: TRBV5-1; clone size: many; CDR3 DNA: TGCGCCAGCAGCTTGAATGGGGGCGCGGGTGAAAAACTGTTTTTT; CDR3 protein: CASSLNGGAGEKLFF
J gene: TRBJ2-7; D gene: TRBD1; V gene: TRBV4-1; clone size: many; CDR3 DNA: TGCGCCAGCAGCCCGACAGGGGGAGGTGAGCAGTACTTC; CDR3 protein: CASSPTGGGEQYF
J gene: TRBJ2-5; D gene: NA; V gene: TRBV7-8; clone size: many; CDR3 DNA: TGTGCCAGCAGCTTAGGGACAGCTACCGTAGAGACCCAGTACTTC; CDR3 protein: CASSLGTATVETQYF
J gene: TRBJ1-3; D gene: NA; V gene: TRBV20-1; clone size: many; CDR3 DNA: TGCAGTGCTAGGGAACCTCTCGGAAACACCATATATTTT; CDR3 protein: CSAREPLGNTIYF
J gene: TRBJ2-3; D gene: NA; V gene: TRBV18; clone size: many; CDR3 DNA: TGTGCCAGCTCACCACCGGGGACAGATACGCAGTATTTT; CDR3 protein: CASSPPGTDTQYF
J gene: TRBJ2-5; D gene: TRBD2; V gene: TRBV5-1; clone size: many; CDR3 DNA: TGCGCCAGCAGCCCGGGACTAGCGGAACAAGAGACCCAGTACTTC; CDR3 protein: CASSPGLAEQETQYF
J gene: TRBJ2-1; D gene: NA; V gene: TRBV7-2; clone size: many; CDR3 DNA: TGTGCCAGCAGCTTAACGACCAACAATGAGCAGTTCTTC; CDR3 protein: CASSLTTNNEQFF
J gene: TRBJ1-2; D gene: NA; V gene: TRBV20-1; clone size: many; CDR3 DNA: TGCAGTGCTAGGGAGAAACTGCTTCCTAACTATGGCTACACCTTC; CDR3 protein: CSAREKLLPNYGYTF
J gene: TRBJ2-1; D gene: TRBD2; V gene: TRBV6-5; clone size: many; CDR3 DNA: TGTGCCAGCAGTCGTCGAGCGGGGGGGAGTGAGCAGTTCTTC; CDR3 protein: CASSRRAGGSEQFF
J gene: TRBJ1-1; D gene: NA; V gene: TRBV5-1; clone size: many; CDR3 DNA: TGCGCCAGCAGCCTGGACAGTGGGAACACTGAAGCTTTCTTT; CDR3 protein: CASSLDSGNTEAFF
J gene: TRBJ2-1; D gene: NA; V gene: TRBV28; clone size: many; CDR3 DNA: TGTGCCAGCAGACAGGGTATCCACAATGAGCAGTTCTTC; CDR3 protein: CASRQGIHNEQFF
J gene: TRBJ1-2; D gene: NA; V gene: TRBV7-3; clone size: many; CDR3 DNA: TGTGCCAGCAGCTCACAGGGAGGAAATGGCTACACCTTC; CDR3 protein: CASSSQGGNGYTF
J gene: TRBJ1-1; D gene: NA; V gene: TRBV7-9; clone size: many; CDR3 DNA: TGTGCCAGCAGCTTTAGGGGTTTTGGCACTGAAGCTTTCTTT; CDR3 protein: CASSFRGFGTEAFF
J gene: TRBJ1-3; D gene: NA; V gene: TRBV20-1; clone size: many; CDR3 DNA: TGCAGTGCTAGACGGCAGAGCTCTGGAAACACCATATATTTT; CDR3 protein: CSARRQSSGNTIYF
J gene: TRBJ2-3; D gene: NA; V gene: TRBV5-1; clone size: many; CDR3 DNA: TGCGCCAGCAGCTTAAAACGGGACGGACGCACAGATACGCAGTATTTT; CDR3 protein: CASSLKRDGRTDTQYF
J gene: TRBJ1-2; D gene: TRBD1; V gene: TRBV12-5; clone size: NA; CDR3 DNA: TGTGCTAGTGGTTCTGGACAGGGACGTGGCTACACCTTC; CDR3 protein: CASGSGQGRGYTF
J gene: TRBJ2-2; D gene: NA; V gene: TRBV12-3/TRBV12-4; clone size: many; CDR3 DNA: TGTGCCAGCAGTCGGCAGGCGGCGAACACCGGGGAGCTGTTTTTT; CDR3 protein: CASSRQAANTGELFF
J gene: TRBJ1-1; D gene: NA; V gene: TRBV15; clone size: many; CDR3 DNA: TGTGCCACCAGCAGGGCCAGGGTACTATCGGGTACTGAAGCTTTCTTT; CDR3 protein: CATSRARVLSGTEAFF
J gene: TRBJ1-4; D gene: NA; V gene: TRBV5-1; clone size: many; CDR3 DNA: TGCGCCAGCAGCACGGGACACGAGAATGAAAAACTGTTTTTT; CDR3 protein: CASSTGHENEKLFF
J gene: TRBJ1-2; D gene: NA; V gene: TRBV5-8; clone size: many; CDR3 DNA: TGTGCCAGCAGCTTGGAATCAGGACCCAGTTTATATGGCTACACCTTC; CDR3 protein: CASSLESGPSLYGYTF
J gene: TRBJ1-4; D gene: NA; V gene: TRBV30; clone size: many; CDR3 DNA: TGTGCCTGGGCGCCGGGACCAGGAGGGGAAAAACTGTTTTTT; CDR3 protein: CAWAPGPGGEKLFF
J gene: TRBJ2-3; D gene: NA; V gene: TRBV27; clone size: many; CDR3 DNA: TGTGCCAGCAGTTTATTTTTCCGCACAGATACGCAGTATTTT; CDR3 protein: CASSLFFRTDTQYF
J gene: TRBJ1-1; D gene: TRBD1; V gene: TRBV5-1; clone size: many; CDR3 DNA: TGCGCCAGCAGCTGGGGACAGGAGGGCACTGAAGCTTTCTTT; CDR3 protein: CASSWGQEGTEAFF
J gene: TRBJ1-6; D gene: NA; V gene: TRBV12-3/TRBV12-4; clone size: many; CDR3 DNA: TGTGCCAGCAGCCTAGTGAATTCACCCCTCCACTTT; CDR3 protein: CASSLVNSPLHF
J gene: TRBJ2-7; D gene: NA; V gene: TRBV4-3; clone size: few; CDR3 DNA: TGCGCCAGCAGCCTAGTAGCGACCAACCCCTCCTACGAGCAGTACTTC; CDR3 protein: CASSLVATNPSYEQYF
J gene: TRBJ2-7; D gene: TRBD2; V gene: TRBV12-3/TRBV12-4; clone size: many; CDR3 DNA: TGTGCCAGCAGTTTAGGGACTAGCCTCGAGATCTCCTACGAGCAGTACTTC; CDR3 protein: CASSLGTSLEISYEQYF
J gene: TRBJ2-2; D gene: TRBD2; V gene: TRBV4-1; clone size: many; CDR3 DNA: TGCGCCAGCAGCCGCCCGGGAGGGGGAGTAGAGCTGTTTTTT; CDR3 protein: CASSRPGGGVELFF
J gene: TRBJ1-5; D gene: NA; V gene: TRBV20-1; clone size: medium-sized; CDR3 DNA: TGCAGTGCTCATCAAAATAGCAATCAGCCCCAGCATTTT; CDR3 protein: CSAHQNSNQPQHF